Reported below is one T cell receptor (beta chain). The sample is drawn from a study of blood T cell repertoires in COVID-19. Study overall: Researchers got acute and convalescent COVID-19 samples from the United States, Italy and Spain. Nucleic acid was either cDNA or gDNA, and it came from T cells, B-cell-depleted T cells, or PBMCs.

In the authors' workflow: Quantification of nucleated cells was approximated via reference gene primer amplification. Using immunoSEQ multiplex PCR, the repertoire was profiled, and TCRdb retains in-frame clones only, with some absent. V, J and clone size derive from that table, while D and trimming were established from the DNA sequence. Here the sample spans roughly 160,000 clones, 80% to 90% being singletons. CDR1 is SGDLS, CDR2 YYNGEE, per germline. Trimming cost V 3 bases and J 9 bases, with 10 bases left between them. This CDR3 is 13 amino acids long. This clonotype was obtained from a man between 35 and 55 years old with acute or convalescent COVID-19. Source material: peripheral blood. This rearrangement joins TRBV9 to TRBJ1-6; D is possibly TRBD1 (5 bases). Here the CDR3 reads CASSAGGFSPLHF. The CDR3 nucleotides are TGTGCCAGCAGCGCGGGGGGGTTTTCACCCCTCCACTTT.